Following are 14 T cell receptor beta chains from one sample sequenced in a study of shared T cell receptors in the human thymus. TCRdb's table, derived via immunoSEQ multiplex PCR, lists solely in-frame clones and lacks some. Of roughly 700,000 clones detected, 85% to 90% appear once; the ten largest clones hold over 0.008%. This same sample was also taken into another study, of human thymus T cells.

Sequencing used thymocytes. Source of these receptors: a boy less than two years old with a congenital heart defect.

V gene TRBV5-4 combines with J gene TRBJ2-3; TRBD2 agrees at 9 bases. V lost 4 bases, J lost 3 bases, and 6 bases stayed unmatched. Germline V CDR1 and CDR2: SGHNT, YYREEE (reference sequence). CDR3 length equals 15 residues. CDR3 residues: CASSPLAGETDTQYF. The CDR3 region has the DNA TGTGCCAGCAGCCCGTTAGCGGGAGAGACAGATACGCAGTATTTT.

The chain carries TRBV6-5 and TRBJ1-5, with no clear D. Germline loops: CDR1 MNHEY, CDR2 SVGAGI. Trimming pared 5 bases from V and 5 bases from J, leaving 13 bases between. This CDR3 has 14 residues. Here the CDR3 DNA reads TGTGCCAGCAGTCCTAGAAATCGGGATCAGCCCCAGCATTTT. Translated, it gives CASSPRNRDQPQHF.

The CDR3 DNA reads TGTGCCAGCAGTTTATCGACTAGCGGGAGGGCCCCCTACAATGAGCAGTTCTTC. This gives the protein CASSLSTSGRAPYNEQFF. This sequence joins TRBV27 and TRBJ2-1, with 14 nucleotides matching TRBD2. Germline lookup yields CDR1 MNHEY and CDR2 SMNVEV (reference sequence). The junction had 3 bases not matched to a gene; V was cut back by 0 bases and J by 2 bases. The CDR3 contains 18 residues.

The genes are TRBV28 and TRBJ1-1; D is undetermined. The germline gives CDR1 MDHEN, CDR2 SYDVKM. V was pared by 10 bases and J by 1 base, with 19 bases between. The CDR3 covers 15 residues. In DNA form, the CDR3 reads TGTGCCACCGAACGGCCCCCGGGATCGAACACTGAAGCTTTCTTT. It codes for CATERPPGSNTEAFF.

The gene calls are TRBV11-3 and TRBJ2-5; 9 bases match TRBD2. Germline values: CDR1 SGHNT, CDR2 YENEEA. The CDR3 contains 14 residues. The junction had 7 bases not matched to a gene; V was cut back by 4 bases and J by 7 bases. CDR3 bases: TGTGCCAGCAGCTCGATTAGCGGGAGAGGGACCCAGTACTTC. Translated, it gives CASSSISGRGTQYF.

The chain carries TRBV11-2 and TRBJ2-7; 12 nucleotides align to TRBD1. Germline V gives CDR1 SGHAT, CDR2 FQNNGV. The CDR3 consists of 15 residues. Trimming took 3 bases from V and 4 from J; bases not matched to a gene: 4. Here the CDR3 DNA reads TGTGCCAGCAGCTTCCGGGACAGGGGGCATTACGAGCAGTACTTC. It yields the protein CASSFRDRGHYEQYF.

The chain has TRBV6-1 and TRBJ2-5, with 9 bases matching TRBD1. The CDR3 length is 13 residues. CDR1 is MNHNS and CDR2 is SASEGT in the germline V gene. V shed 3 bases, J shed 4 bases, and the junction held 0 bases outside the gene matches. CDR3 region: CASSEDRGETQYF. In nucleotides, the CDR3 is TGTGCCAGCAGTGAGGACAGGGGAGAGACCCAGTACTTC.

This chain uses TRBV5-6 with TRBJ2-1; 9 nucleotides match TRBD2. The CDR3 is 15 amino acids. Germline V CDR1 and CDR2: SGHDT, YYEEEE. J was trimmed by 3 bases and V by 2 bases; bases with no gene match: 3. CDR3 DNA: TGTGCCAGCAGCTTACCTAGCGGGGTCTACAATGAGCAGTTCTTC. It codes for CASSLPSGVYNEQFF.

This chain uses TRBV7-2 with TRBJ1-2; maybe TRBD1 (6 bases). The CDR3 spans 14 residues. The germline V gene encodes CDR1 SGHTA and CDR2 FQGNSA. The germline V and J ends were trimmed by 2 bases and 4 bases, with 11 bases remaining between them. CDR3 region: CASSLSHRVYGYTF. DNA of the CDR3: TGTGCCAGCAGCTTATCCCACAGGGTCTATGGCTACACCTTC. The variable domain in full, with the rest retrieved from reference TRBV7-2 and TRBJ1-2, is GAGVSQSPSNKVTEKGKDVELRCDPISGHTALYWYRQSLGQGLEFLIYFQGNSAPDKSGLPSDRFSAERTGGSVSTLTIQRTQQEDSAVYLCASSLSHRVYGYTFGSGTRLTVV.

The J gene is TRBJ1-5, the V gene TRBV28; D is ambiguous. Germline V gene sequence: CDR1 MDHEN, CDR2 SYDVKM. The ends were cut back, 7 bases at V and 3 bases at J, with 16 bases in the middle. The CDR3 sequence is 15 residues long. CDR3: CASTLPLAVNQPQHF. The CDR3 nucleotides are TGTGCCAGCACGCTTCCGTTGGCTGTCAATCAGCCCCAGCATTTT.

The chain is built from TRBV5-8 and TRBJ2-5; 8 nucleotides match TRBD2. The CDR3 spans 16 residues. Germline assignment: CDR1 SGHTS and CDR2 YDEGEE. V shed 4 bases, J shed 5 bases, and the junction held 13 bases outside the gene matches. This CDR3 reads CASSGPGLEWAETQYF. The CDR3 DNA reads TGTGCCAGCAGCGGACCGGGACTAGAGTGGGCCGAGACCCAGTACTTC. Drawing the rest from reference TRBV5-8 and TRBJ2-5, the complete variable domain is EAGVTQSPTHLIKTRGQQATLRCSPISGHTSVYWYQQALGLGLQFLLWYDEGEERNRGNFPPRFSGRQFPNYSSELNVNALELEDSALYLCASSGPGLEWAETQYFGPGTRLLVL.

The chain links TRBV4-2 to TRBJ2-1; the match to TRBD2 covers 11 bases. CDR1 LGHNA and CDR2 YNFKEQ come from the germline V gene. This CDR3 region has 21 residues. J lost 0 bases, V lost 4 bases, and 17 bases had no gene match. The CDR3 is CASSPSLLAGGPPHSYNEQFF. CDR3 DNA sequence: TGTGCCAGCAGCCCATCCCTCCTAGCGGGAGGCCCCCCTCACTCCTACAATGAGCAGTTCTTC.

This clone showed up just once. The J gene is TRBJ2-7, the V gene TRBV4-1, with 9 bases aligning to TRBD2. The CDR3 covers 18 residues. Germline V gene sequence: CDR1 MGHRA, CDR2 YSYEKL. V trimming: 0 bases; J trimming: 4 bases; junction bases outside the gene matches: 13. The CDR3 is CASSQDWREGPPLYEQYF. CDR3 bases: TGCGCCAGCAGCCAAGACTGGCGGGAGGGCCCCCCTTTATACGAGCAGTACTTC.

CDR3: CASSHPPDRDKGTEAFF. In DNA, the CDR3 is TGCGCCAGCAGCCACCCACCGGACAGGGATAAGGGCACTGAAGCTTTCTTT. The chain uses TRBV4-1 and TRBJ1-1, with 8 bases lining up with TRBD1. Germline values: CDR1 MGHRA, CDR2 YSYEKL. CDR3 length: 17 amino acids. The J segment lost 4 bases and the V segment lost 3 bases, leaving 13 bases of the junction unmatched.